This T cell receptor beta chain originates from a study of blood T cell repertoires in COVID-19. The wider study: In each case, the material was cDNA or gDNA derived from T cells, B-cell-depleted T cells, or PBMCs.

V was clipped by 5 bases and J by 5 bases; unmatched bases: 14. Germline V gene data show CDR1 as SGHTA and CDR2 as FQGTGA. The CDR3 contains 17 residues. Sequencing used immunoSEQ multiplex PCR; TCRdb keeps in-frame clones, though not all of them. The data show tens of thousands of clones, about 79% seen once. The genes are TRBV7-3 and TRBJ2-3; TRBD2 aligns across 9 bases. Sequencing was done on a sample of peripheral blood. The receptor was derived from a man between 65 and 80 years old with acute or convalescent COVID-19. This CDR3 is CASSPLAGEPSLDTQYF. For the CDR3, the DNA is TGTGCCAGCAGCCCCTTAGCGGGAGAACCCTCGCTAGATACGCAGTATTTT.